This TCR beta chain is drawn from a study of early T cells in non-severe SARS-CoV-2 infection. Germline lookup yields CDR1 MNHEY and CDR2 SMNVEV (reference sequence). The CDR3 spans 17 residues. Losses at the gene ends were 5 bases for V and 4 bases for J; bases not matched to a gene: 9. The protocol attached unique molecular identifiers to individual cDNA molecules. TCRdb re-derived calls from the 5' RACE reads in MiXCR, one entry per CDR3 protein. The sample lists approximately 84,000 distinct CDR3 sequences; 14% to 15% were seen once. Sequenced material: whole blood. This TCR derives from an adult who was a healthcare worker with PCR-confirmed SARS-CoV-2 infection or an uninfected control (not recorded which). The chain is built from TRBV27 and TRBJ2-3; TRBD2 aligns across 13 bases. In DNA, the CDR3 is TGTGCCAGCAGTACCCAAAGGACTAGCGGGAGAGCAGATACGCAGTATTTT. Its translation is CASSTQRTSGRADTQYF.